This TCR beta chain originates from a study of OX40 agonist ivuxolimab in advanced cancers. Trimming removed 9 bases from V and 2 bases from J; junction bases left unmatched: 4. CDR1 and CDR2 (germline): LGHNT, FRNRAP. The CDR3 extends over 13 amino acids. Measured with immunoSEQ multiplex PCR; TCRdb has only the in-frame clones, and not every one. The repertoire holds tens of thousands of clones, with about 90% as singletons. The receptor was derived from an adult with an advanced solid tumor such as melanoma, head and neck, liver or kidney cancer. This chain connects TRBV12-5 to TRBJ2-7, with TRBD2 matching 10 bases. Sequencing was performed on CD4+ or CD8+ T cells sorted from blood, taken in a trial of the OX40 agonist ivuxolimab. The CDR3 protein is CASPLAGPYEQYF. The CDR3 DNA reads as TGTGCTAGCCCACTAGCGGGACCCTACGAGCAGTACTTC.